This T cell receptor (beta chain) was sequenced for a study of blood T cell repertoires in COVID-19. Clones were read by immunoSEQ multiplex PCR, and TCRdb kept only the in-frame ones, dropping some. The data hold fewer than 350,000 clones, with approximately 90% observed a single time. A few counts support this clone. The germline CDR1 and CDR2 sequences are SGHNT and YYREEE (reference sequence). The CDR3 contains 14 residues. V lost 2 bases, J lost 8 bases, and 11 bases lay in between. The chain employs TRBV5-4 and TRBJ1-6; D is unresolved. Sequencing input: peripheral blood. This TCR was sampled from a woman aged 25 to 39 with COVID-19, enrolled during active disease. The CDR3 DNA reads TGTGCCAGCAGCTTTGAACGGGGTGATTCACCCCTCCACTTT. It yields the protein CASSFERGDSPLHF.